The next 28 T cell receptor beta chains were all read from a single sample in a study of glioma-infiltrating T cells after dendritic cell vaccination. Time point indicated: after dendritic cell vaccination, including at tumor progression/relapse. The assay was immunoSEQ multiplex PCR, and TCRdb's table has in-frame clones only and misses some. The sample consists of some 58,000 clones, approximately 81% of them appearing once. The sequences come from blood, collected after dendritic cell vaccination. These receptor sequences come from a human donor with glioblastoma.

This clone was recorded only once. J is TRBJ1-2 and V is TRBV6-5; D perhaps matches TRBD1 (6 bases). Germline CDR1 is MNHEY and CDR2 is SVGAGI. Trimming left V 4 bases short and J 3 bases short, with 12 bases between. CDR3 length: 14 residues. In DNA, the CDR3 is TGTGCCAGCAGTTTCCTGGACAGCTACTATGGCTACACCTTC. It is translated as CASSFLDSYYGYTF.

V usage is TRBV6-5 and J usage is TRBJ1-2; unclear D gene. Deletions cut 2 bases from V and 5 bases from J, with 6 bases between. Germline CDR1 is MNHEY and CDR2 is SVGAGI. This CDR3 spans 12 amino acids. The CDR3 DNA sequence: TGTGCCAGCAGTTACGGGAGGTATGGCTACACCTTC. Protein product: CASSYGRYGYTF.

This chain links TRBV7-2 with TRBJ1-2, with a possible D match to TRBD1 (5 bases). V lost 1 base to trimming and J lost 1 base, with 7 bases between them. Germline lookup yields CDR1 SGHTA and CDR2 FQGNSA. This CDR3 is built from 14 residues. CDR3 in DNA: TGTGCCAGCAGCTTAGACGGGGGTAACTATGGCTACACCTTC. It codes for CASSLDGGNYGYTF.

The V call is TRBV9, the J call TRBJ2-5, with TRBD2 identical over 12 bases. The CDR3 is 16 residues long. Germline V gives CDR1 SGDLS, CDR2 YYNGEE. V shed 3 bases, J shed 5 bases, and the junction held 8 bases outside the gene matches. CDR3 coding DNA: TGTGCCAGCAGCGCCTACTCCGGGACTAGCGGGGAGACCCAGTACTTC. As protein: CASSAYSGTSGETQYF.

The chain combines TRBV6-5 with TRBJ2-2; D uncertain. The CDR3 totals 12 residues. The ends were cut back, 4 bases at V and 5 bases at J, with 5 bases in the middle. The germline CDR1 and CDR2 sequences are MNHEY and SVGAGI. CDR3 residues: CASSLQTGELFF. Written as DNA, the CDR3 is TGTGCCAGCAGTTTACAGACCGGGGAGCTGTTTTTT.

The rearrangement links TRBV4-3 to TRBJ2-1; D is unresolved. V shed 0 bases and J shed 4 bases, with 7 bases lying between them. Germline assignment: CDR1 LGHNA and CDR2 YSLEER. There are 14 residues in the CDR3. CDR3 in DNA: TGCGCCAGCAGCCAAGATACAGCTTACAATGAGCAGTTCTTC. It translates to CASSQDTAYNEQFF.

The rearrangement links TRBV27 to TRBJ2-2; D is possibly TRBD1 (5 bases). Germline values: CDR1 MNHEY, CDR2 SMNVEV (reference sequence). Trimming left V 3 bases short and J 0 bases short, with 8 bases between. CDR3 length: 15 amino acids. The CDR3 sequence: CASSFGAANTGELFF. Here the CDR3 DNA reads TGTGCCAGCAGTTTTGGGGCAGCGAACACCGGGGAGCTGTTTTTT.

The CDR3: CASSQWGGQGSFEAFF. CDR3 DNA: TGTGCCAGCAGCCAGTGGGGGGGACAGGGGTCGTTTGAAGCTTTCTTT. V and J are TRBV14 and TRBJ1-1; 10 bases line up with TRBD1. The CDR3 runs to 16 residues. Germline CDR1 SGHDN, CDR2 FVKESK. The ends lost 3 bases at V and 7 bases at J; junction bases unmatched: 11.

This clone appeared a few times. The chain carries TRBV9 and TRBJ2-5, with 10 bases fitting TRBD2. The CDR3 runs to 17 residues. The ends lost 0 bases at V and 3 bases at J; junction bases unmatched: 8. CDR1 is SGDLS, CDR2 YYNGEE, per germline. CDR3 DNA sequence: TGTGCCAGCAGCGTAGGCCGAATAACTAGCGGGGAAGAGACCCAGTACTTC. Translated: CASSVGRITSGEETQYF.

At least ten counts were recorded for this clone. The V and J genes are TRBV4-2 and TRBJ1-1, with a possible D match to TRBD1 (6 bases). V gave up 0 bases and J gave up 5 bases, with 13 bases separating them. Germline values: CDR1 LGHNA, CDR2 YNFKEQ. The CDR3 has 15 amino acids. CDR3 sequence (DNA): TGTGCCAGCAGCCAAGATTGGGGGCTGGGGACTGAAGCTTTCTTT. Translation: CASSQDWGLGTEAFF.

This chain joins TRBV5-1 and TRBJ1-6, with 8 bases identical to TRBD1. Germline V lookup: CDR1 SGHRS, CDR2 YFSETQ. The ends lost 0 bases at V and 6 bases at J; junction bases unmatched: 5. The CDR3 is 16 amino acids. The CDR3 here is CASSLGRQGPNSPLHF. The CDR3 DNA reads as TGCGCCAGCAGCTTGGGGAGACAGGGGCCTAATTCACCCCTCCACTTT.

The chain employs TRBV5-4 and TRBJ1-1; 8 bases fit TRBD1. V trimming: 4 bases; J trimming: 3 bases; junction bases outside the gene matches: 5. CDR3 length: 14 residues. The germline V gene has CDR1 SGHNT and CDR2 YYREEE (reference sequence). The CDR3 protein is CASSEDRADTEAFF. Here the CDR3 DNA reads TGTGCCAGCAGCGAGGACAGGGCGGACACTGAAGCTTTCTTT.

For the CDR3, the DNA is TGTGCCAGCAGCCAACAGAACCAGGGCGGCTACGAGCAGTACTTC. Its protein is CASSQQNQGGYEQYF. V and J are TRBV4-2 and TRBJ2-7; possibly TRBD1 for D (5 bases). Between the trimmed V and J ends, which lost 2 bases and 3 bases, there was a span of 14 bases. The CDR3 has 15 amino acids. Germline CDR1 reads LGHNA; CDR2 reads YNFKEQ.

This chain links TRBV5-4 with TRBJ2-2; the D gene is possibly TRBD1 (5 bases). Trimming removed 4 bases at V and 6 bases at J, with 16 bases between. The germline gives CDR1 SGHNT, CDR2 YYREEE (reference sequence). The CDR3 runs 15 residues. The CDR3 region has the DNA TGTGCCAGCAGCGCTGACAGATTGAGGTCCGGGGAGCTGTTTTTT. It encodes CASSADRLRSGELFF.

The CDR3 is CASSTRQYQDRVGKLFF. The DNA for the CDR3 is TGTGCCAGCAGTACCAGACAATATCAGGACAGGGTGGGAAAACTGTTTTTT. The chain joins TRBV2 to TRBJ1-4, with 8 bases matching TRBD1. The CDR3 consists of 17 residues. CDR1 is SNHLY and CDR2 is FYNNEI in the germline V gene. V dropped 5 bases and J dropped 10; count of bases not matched to a gene: 18.

This chain uses TRBV2 with TRBJ2-3, with D unclear. The CDR3 consists of 12 residues. Trimming pared 2 bases from V and 2 bases from J, leaving 2 bases between. CDR1 and CDR2 from the germline V gene are SNHLY and FYNNEI. CDR3 bases: TGTGCCAGCAGTGAATACACAGATACGCAGTATTTT. Its protein product is CASSEYTDTQYF.

V and J are TRBV15 and TRBJ1-5; a possible D gene is TRBD1 (6 bases). CDR1 and CDR2 (germline): LNHNV, YYDKDF (reference sequence). This CDR3 region has 14 residues. Deletions cut 0 bases from V and 7 bases from J, with 10 bases between. The CDR3 bases are TGTGCCACCAGCAGAGAAAGGGGGTACCAGCCCCAGCATTTT. It yields the protein CATSRERGYQPQHF.

The gene calls are TRBV5-8 and TRBJ2-3, with D possibly TRBD1 on 6 matching bases. Germline CDR1 and CDR2: SGHTS and YDEGEE. Trimming took 2 bases from V and 2 from J, leaving 12 bases between them. CDR3 length: 15 residues. CDR3 sequence (DNA): TGTGCCAGCAGCTTTTGGGGGCAGACCACAGATACGCAGTATTTT. Translating it yields CASSFWGQTTDTQYF.

The V and J genes are TRBV5-1 and TRBJ1-1; D possibly corresponds to TRBD1 (5 bases). This CDR3 comprises 14 residues. V dropped 2 bases and J dropped 0 bases, with 8 bases sitting between them. Germline assignment: CDR1 SGHRS and CDR2 YFSETQ. The CDR3 DNA reads as TGCGCCAGCAGCTTCGGGACTTTGAACACTGAAGCTTTCTTT. Translating it yields CASSFGTLNTEAFF.

For this clone: Other DNA sequences in the sample encode the same CDR3. This chain links TRBV7-2 with TRBJ2-3; 13 bases align to TRBD2. Losses at the gene ends were 5 bases for V and 6 bases for J; bases not matched to a gene: 2. Germline CDR1 SGHTA, CDR2 FQGNSA. The CDR3 contains 14 residues. CDR3: CASSPGLAGDTQYF. CDR3 in DNA: TGTGCCAGCAGCCCGGGACTAGCGGGGGATACGCAGTATTTT.

The chain couples TRBV4-2 to TRBJ2-7; D may be TRBD2 (6 bases). Looked up from germline, CDR1 is LGHNA and CDR2 is YNFKEQ. The CDR3 has 15 amino acids. The V end lost 1 base, the J end lost 2 bases, and 12 bases lay between the germline ends. CDR3 bases: TGTGCCAGCAGCCAAGTGGAGGGCTACCCCTACGAGCAGTACTTC. Translated: CASSQVEGYPYEQYF.

Note on this clone: Sequence at one end of the junction differs from germline and may be a read error. The chain has TRBV5-4 and TRBJ1-5; TRBD1 agrees at 7 bases. Germline V gene data show CDR1 as SGHNT and CDR2 as YYREEE (reference sequence). The CDR3 is 14 amino acids. The CDR3 region is CASSRQGSDQPQHF. For the CDR3, the DNA is TGTGCCAGCAGTCGACAGGGTAGCGATCAGCCCCAGCATTTT.

The V gene is TRBV9, the J gene TRBJ2-3; TRBD1 matches 8 bases. The V gene end was trimmed by 3 bases and the J gene end by 6 bases; junction bases not matched to a gene: 12. Germline-derived CDR1 and CDR2 are SGDLS and YYNGEE. This CDR3 is built from 16 residues. Here the CDR3 reads CASSGDGAGGIDTQYF. The DNA for the CDR3 is TGTGCCAGCAGCGGGGATGGGGCAGGGGGCATCGATACGCAGTATTTT.

This clone was seen a handful of times. The V and J genes are TRBV7-9 and TRBJ1-4; D is possibly TRBD1 (5 bases). Germline V gives CDR1 SEHNR, CDR2 FQNEAQ (reference sequence). The CDR3 is 14 amino acids. V was pared by 2 bases and J by 7 bases, with 11 bases between. In nucleotides, the CDR3 is TGTGCCAGCAGCTTAATACAGGTGTCTGAAAAACTGTTTTTT. This translates into CASSLIQVSEKLFF.

The J gene is TRBJ2-3, the V gene TRBV9; 10 bases match TRBD2. Germline V CDR1 and CDR2: SGDLS, YYNGEE. V shed 7 bases and J 4 bases; nucleotides not matched to a gene: 6. The CDR3 runs 14 residues. CDR3 nucleotide sequence: TGTGCCAGCTCCGTAGCGGGGGGCCCAGATACGCAGTATTTT. It codes for CASSVAGGPDTQYF.

The chain employs TRBV5-8 and TRBJ2-3; possibly TRBD1 for D (6 bases). Trimming left V 2 bases short and J 2 bases short, with 12 bases between. Per germline, CDR1 SGHTS and CDR2 YDEGEE. The CDR3 sequence is 15 residues long. The CDR3 here is CASSLGGGPTDTQYF. DNA of the CDR3: TGTGCCAGCAGCTTAGGTGGGGGCCCCACAGATACGCAGTATTTT.

The CDR3 reads CASSDEPRGNTEAFF. For the CDR3, the DNA is TGTGCCAGCAGCGATGAGCCCCGGGGTAACACTGAAGCTTTCTTT. V usage is TRBV9 and J usage is TRBJ1-1; D call uncertain. The CDR3 is 15 residues long. With 3 bases removed from V and 2 bases from J, the gap between germline ends came to 14 bases. CDR1 and CDR2 (germline): SGDLS, YYNGEE.

The CDR3: CASSVVTSGGGTDTQYF. CDR3 nucleotides: TGTGCCAGCAGCGTAGTGACTAGCGGGGGGGGCACAGATACGCAGTATTTT. The rearrangement links TRBV9 to TRBJ2-3, with 14 bases that match TRBD2. This CDR3 has 17 residues. The junction had 1 base not matched to a gene; V was cut back by 0 bases and J by 1 base. Germline V gives CDR1 SGDLS, CDR2 YYNGEE. Filled out from reference TRBV9 and TRBJ2-3, the complete variable domain reads DSGVTQTPKHLITATGQRVTLRCSPRSGDLSVYWYQQSLDQGLQFLIQYYNGEERAKGNILERFSAQQFPDLHSELNLSSLELGDSALYFCASSVVTSGGGTDTQYFGPGTRLTVL.